This T cell receptor beta chain stems from a study of CD8 T cells in ankylosing spondylitis. Study conclusions and caveats: Reactive arthritis synovial fluid and blood were previously reported to contain some motif variants.

V was trimmed by 3 bases and J by 1 base, leaving 6 bases between them. Germline V gives CDR1 LNHNV, CDR2 YYDKDF (reference sequence). This CDR3 is built from 13 residues. This clonotype was seen at least ten times. Its cognate antigen is unknown. A single record per CDR3 protein comes from TCRdb applying MiXCR to the 5' RACE reads. Here the sample spans more than 150,000 distinct CDR3 sequences, approximately 18% being singletons. The material sequenced was blood, either unsorted or a sorted T cell fraction (not recorded which). This chain connects TRBV15 to TRBJ2-5, with TRBD1 as a possible D gene (5 bases). This TCR came from a male donor aged 10-35 years with ankylosing spondylitis or in good health (not recorded which). The CDR3 is CATSSGAQETQYF. CDR3 DNA: TGTGCCACCAGCAGTGGGGCCCAAGAGACCCAGTACTTC.